This record concerns one T cell receptor (beta chain) sequence. This clonotype has only a few counts. The antigen this receptor binds is unknown. Per-base qualities were not stored, and no clone one base away is much larger. CDR1 and CDR2 are read off the germline V gene as MDHEN and SYDVKM. V is cut back by 5 bases and J by 0 bases, with 9 bases in the junction unmatched. Its CDR3 holds 17 amino acids, cysteine through phenylalanine. The kept DNA is CDR3 alone, 51 bases in frame from the first base. Library preparation employed 5' RACE. Sequencing instrument: Illumina HiSeq 2000. A universal primer binding site was added through template switching, and the final cDNA carried a unique molecular identifier so that TCR cDNA molecules could be counted accurately. Specific primers in the conserved constant-segment region were used to synthesize first-strand cDNA for the TCR alpha and beta chains. To control for contamination, every cDNA library carried two barcodes: a SMART-Mk sample barcode plus Illumina barcodes. TruSeq adapter sequences, together with Illumina sample barcodes, were added in two successive PCR steps. The TCR alpha and beta cDNA libraries were sequenced on the Illumina HiSeq platform using custom primers. For the original study's pipeline: MiGEC processed the raw reads to extract unique molecular identifiers, while MiXCR was used to determine the CDR3 positions. For each individual, recombination models were inferred using an EM algorithm with the repgenHMM and IGoR tools. Shared clonotypes were analyzed with the tcR package in R, and sharing was normalized by the product of cloneset sizes. To study raw recombination free of thymic and clonal selection effects, out-of-frame nonproductive sequences were analyzed. In TCRdb, the public reads were trimmed at Q25 with fastp and aligned with MiXCR, with productive beta chains retained. Under each unique CDR3 protein, matching rows form one entry showing the most common genes and DNA. These V and J calls are TCRdb output, not the study's own analysis. Within this sample are around 1.7 million distinct CDR3 sequences, with under 35% of them counted one time only. Together, the top ten hold about 0.25% of the sample.

This sample stems from a study of identical twins (dated by TCRdb to 2015 to 2016). At the level of the whole study: The study deep-sequenced TCR alpha and beta repertoires from monozygotic twins, unrelated adults of various ages and cord blood to test whether fetal clonotypes persist. Replicate twin experiments were performed at different times using different library preparation protocols to rule out contamination. Findings and caveats that apply to the study as a whole: A weaker excess of twin sharing was found in beta out-of-frame sequences because the signal-to-noise ratio was lowered by fewer shared sequences. Abundant cord blood beta clonotypes carried fewer insertions; young adult naive repertoires showed a weaker similar trend, while memory repertoires showed none. Conclusions relied on cross-sectional statistical analysis, since the same donors could not be followed over many years. Recombination models systematically underestimated out-of-frame TCR alpha sharing in monozygotic twins but agreed with sharing between unrelated individuals. Zero-insertion analyses could be partly confounded by invariant T cells such as MAIT and iNKT, though diverse VJ usage argued against such confounding for most clonotypes. Compared with coincidental sharing between unrelated individuals, out-of-frame TCR alpha sequences shared between twins showed an excess of sequences with low generation probability.

Every donor was a healthy Caucasian. This sequence uses TRBV28 and TRBJ2-3, and TRBD1 matches 9 of the central bases. The specimen sequenced was cord blood. The clonotype was recovered from a newborn girl in good health. The CDR3 in this case is CASSLETGGISTDTQYF. At the DNA level, the sequence is TGTGCCAGCAGTCTGGAAACAGGGGGCATTAGCACAGATACGCAGTATTTT.